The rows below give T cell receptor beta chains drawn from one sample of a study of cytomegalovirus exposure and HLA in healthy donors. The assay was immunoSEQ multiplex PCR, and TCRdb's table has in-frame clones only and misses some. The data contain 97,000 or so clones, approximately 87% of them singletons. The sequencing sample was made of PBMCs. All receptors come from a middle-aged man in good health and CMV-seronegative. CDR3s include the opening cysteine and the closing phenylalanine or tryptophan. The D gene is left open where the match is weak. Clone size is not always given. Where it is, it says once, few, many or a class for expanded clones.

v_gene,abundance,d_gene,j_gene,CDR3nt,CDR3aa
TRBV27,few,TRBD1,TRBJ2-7,TGTGCCAGCAGTCCGCCGCCCAGACAGGGGCTATACGAGCAGTACTTC,CASSPPPRQGLYEQYF
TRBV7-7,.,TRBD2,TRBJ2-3,TGTGCTAGCAGCCAAGGACTAGCTGCAGATACGCAGTATTTT,CASSQGLAADTQYF
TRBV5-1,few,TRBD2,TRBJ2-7,TGCGCCAGCAGCTTTCAAGGGGGCGGGGGGGTGTACGAGCAGTACTTC,CASSFQGGGGVYEQYF
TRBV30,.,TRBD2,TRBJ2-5,TGTGCCTGGAGCCAACGGGTAGCGGGGGGGCTCGAGACCCAGTACTTC,CAWSQRVAGGLETQYF
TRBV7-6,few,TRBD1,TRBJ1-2,TGTGCCAGCAGCCCAGGACAGGGATATGGCTACACCTTC,CASSPGQGYGYTF
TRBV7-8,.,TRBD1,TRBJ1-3,TGTGCCAGCAGGAACAGGGGAGGAAACACCATATATTTT,CASRNRGGNTIYF
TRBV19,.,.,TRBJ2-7,TGTGCCAGTTCCGGGACACTGAGCTCCTACGAGCAGTACTTC,CASSGTLSSYEQYF
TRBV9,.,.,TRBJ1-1,TGTGCCAGCAGCGCCGAACAGGGTTTAGAATGGGCTGAAGCTTTCTTT,CASSAEQGLEWAEAFF
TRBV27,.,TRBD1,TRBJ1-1,TGTGCCAGCAGTTTAGTAGGGGGCGGGACTGAAGCTTTCTTT,CASSLVGGGTEAFF
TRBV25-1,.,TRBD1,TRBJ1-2,TGTGCCAGCAGTGATTATCAGGGGGGCTATGGCTACACCTTC,CASSDYQGGYGYTF
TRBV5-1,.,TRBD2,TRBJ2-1,TGCGCCAGCATATCGGAGCGGGGGGGCTCCTACAATGAGCAGTTCTTC,CASISERGGSYNEQFF
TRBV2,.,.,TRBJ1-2,TGTGCCAGCAGTGAAGCGCGATACGAGGAGAGGTCAGCCACCTTC,CASSEARYEERSATF
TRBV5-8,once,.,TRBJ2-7,TGTGCCAGCAATTCAGGGAACCACCAAGGCTCCTACGAGCAGTACTTC,CASNSGNHQGSYEQYF
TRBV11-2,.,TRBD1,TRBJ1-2,TGTGCCAGCAGCCCCCTAAGGGGGCCGCGGTCGGATGGCTACACCTTC,CASSPLRGPRSDGYTF
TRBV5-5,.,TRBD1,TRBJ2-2,TGTGCCAGCCATCCGACAGGGGACAACACCGGGGAGCTGTTTTTT,CASHPTGDNTGELFF
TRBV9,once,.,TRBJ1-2,TGTGCCAGCAGCGTAGGGGGGGAGAACTATGGCTACACCTTC,CASSVGGENYGYTF
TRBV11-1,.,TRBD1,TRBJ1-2,TGTGCCAGCAGCTTTGGAACAGGGGGCTATGGCTACACCTTC,CASSFGTGGYGYTF
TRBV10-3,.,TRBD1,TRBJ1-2,TGTGCCATCAGTGACCTACAGGGGGCGCCGGGAGGCTACACCTTC,CAISDLQGAPGGYTF
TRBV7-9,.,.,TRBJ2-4,TGTGCCAGCAGCCTTTTGGACAGTGCCTTGTACTTC,CASSLLDSALYF
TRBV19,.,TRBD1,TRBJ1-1,TGTGCCAGTAGTTTTAGGACAGGGGGCATAGCGAACACTGAAGCTTTCTTT,CASSFRTGGIANTEAFF
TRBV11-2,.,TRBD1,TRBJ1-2,TGTGCCAGCAGGTCAGGGACAGGGGGAAATCGTGGCTACACCTTC,CASRSGTGGNRGYTF
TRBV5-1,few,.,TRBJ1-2,TGCGCCAGCAGGGTGGCACAGAACTATGGCTACACCTTC,CASRVAQNYGYTF
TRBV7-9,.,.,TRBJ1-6,TGTGCCAGCAGCTCCCATGAGGGTTCACCCCTCCACTTT,CASSSHEGSPLHF
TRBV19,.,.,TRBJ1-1,TGTGCCACCCAACTATCGAGGGACACTGAAGCTTTCTTT,CATQLSRDTEAFF
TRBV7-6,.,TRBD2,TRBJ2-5,TGTGCCAGCAGCCCCGGACTAGCGGGGGGGCCGTGGGAGACCCAGTACTTC,CASSPGLAGGPWETQYF
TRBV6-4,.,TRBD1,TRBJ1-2,TGTGCCAGCAGTGCTACAGGGGGCGGGTATGGCTACACCTTC,CASSATGGGYGYTF
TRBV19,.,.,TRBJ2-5,TGTGCCAGTAGTACAGGTGGCCAAGAGACCCAGTACTTC,CASSTGGQETQYF
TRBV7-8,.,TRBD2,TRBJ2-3,TGTGCCAGCAGCTTAACCGGGGGGGCGCCAGATACGCAGTATTTT,CASSLTGGAPDTQYF
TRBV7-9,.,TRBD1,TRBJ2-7,TGTGCCAGCAGCTTAGTCGGATACAGGGGCTACGAGCAGTACTTC,CASSLVGYRGYEQYF
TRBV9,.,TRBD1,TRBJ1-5,TGTGCCAGCAGCGTCGGGACAGGGGTGCATCAGCCCCAGCATTTT,CASSVGTGVHQPQHF
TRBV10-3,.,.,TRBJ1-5,TGTGCCATCAGTGAGTCAATGGGGACAACTAATCAGCCCCAGCATTTT,CAISESMGTTNQPQHF
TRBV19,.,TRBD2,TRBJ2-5,TGTGCCAGTAGTATAGGACTAGCGGGGGACGAGACCCAGTACTTC,CASSIGLAGDETQYF
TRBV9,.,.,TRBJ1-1,TGTGCCAGCAGCGTATCGGGGGTGCAAGAAGCTTTCTTT,CASSVSGVQEAFF
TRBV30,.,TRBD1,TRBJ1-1,TGTGCCTGCAAAACAGGGGGGCAGAACACTGAAGCTTTCTTT,CACKTGGQNTEAFF
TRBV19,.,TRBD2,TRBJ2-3,TGTGCCAGTAGATCTAGCGGGGGGGCCGTTGGAGATACGCAGTATTTT,CASRSSGGAVGDTQYF
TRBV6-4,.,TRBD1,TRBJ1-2,TGTGCCAGCAGCCCGGGACAGCAGTTTAACTATGGCTACACCTTC,CASSPGQQFNYGYTF
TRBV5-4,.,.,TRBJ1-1,TGTGCCAGCAGTCCCCAGGGGCTGAACACTGAAGCTTTCTTT,CASSPQGLNTEAFF
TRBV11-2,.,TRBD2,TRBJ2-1,TGTGCCAGCAGCCCGTGGACTAGCGGGGGGGGTGAGCAGTTCTTC,CASSPWTSGGGEQFF
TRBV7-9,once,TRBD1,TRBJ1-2,TGTGCCAGCAGCGAGACCTCCGGGACAGGGGGGAAGGACTATGGCTACACCTTC,CASSETSGTGGKDYGYTF
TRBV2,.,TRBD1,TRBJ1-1,TGTGCCAGCAGCTCGACAGGGGGCCGACTGAAACATTTCTTT,CASSSTGGRLKHFF
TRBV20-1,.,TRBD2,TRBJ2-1,TGCAGTGCTCGGACTAGCAATGAGCAGTTCTTC,CSARTSNEQFF
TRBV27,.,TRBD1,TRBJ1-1,TGTGCCAGCACCACCGGGCCAGGACAGGGGCCTTTGAACACTGAAGCTTTCTTT,CASTTGPGQGPLNTEAFF
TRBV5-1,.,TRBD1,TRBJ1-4,TGCGCCAGCAGCTTTGGGACAGGATTGGCAGGGGAAAAACTGTTTTTT,CASSFGTGLAGEKLFF
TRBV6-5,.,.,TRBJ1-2,TGTGCCAGCCTGGACATTCGCTATGGCTACACCTTC,CASLDIRYGYTF
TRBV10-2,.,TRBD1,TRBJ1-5,TGCGCCAGCAGCCCGGGACAGGGACGCAATCAGCCCCAGCATTTT,CASSPGQGRNQPQHF
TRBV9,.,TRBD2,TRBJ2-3,TGTGCCAGCAGCAATCCCATTTCTAGCGGGGGAGCGGATACGCAGTATTTT,CASSNPISSGGADTQYF
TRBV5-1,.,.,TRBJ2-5,TGCGCCAGCAGCTTGGCCTGGGGGACTCAAGAGACCCAGTACTTC,CASSLAWGTQETQYF
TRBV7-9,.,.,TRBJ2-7,TGTTCCAGCAGCTTAAGAAGCGCAACCTACGAGCAGTACTTC,CSSSLRSATYEQYF
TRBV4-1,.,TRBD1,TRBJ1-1,TGCGCCAGCAGCCAAGGACCAGACAGGGGGAACACTGAAGCTTTCTTT,CASSQGPDRGNTEAFF
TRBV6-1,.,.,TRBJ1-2,TGTGCCAGCAGTGTTCAAAGGGGTCCTAACTATGGCTACACCTTC,CASSVQRGPNYGYTF